This T cell receptor beta chain derives from a study of T cell responses to AZD1222 COVID-19 vaccine. The study's findings and limits: Only a handful of AZD1222 recipients, five to seven in all, had baseline seropositivity.

Here immunoSEQ multiplex PCR was the method, and the copy in TCRdb shows in-frame clones only, minus some. The data show just under 150,000 clones, approximately 91% seen once. Germline CDR1 reads LNHNV; CDR2 reads YYDKDF (reference sequence). The CDR3 contains 15 residues. Regarding this clone: Its antigen is currently unknown. One junction end does not reproduce the germline sequence, and a read error may be involved.

The gene calls are TRBV15 and TRBJ1-4; perhaps TRBD1 as D (5 bases). Sequences were derived from peripheral blood, sampled 28 days after the second dose of the MenACWY control vaccine. This clonotype originated in an adult who received the MenACWY meningococcal vaccine as a control. CDR3 in DNA: TGTGCCACCAGCCGAGACGGGGGAACTAATGAAAAACTGTTTTTT. It yields the protein CATSRDGGTNEKLFF.